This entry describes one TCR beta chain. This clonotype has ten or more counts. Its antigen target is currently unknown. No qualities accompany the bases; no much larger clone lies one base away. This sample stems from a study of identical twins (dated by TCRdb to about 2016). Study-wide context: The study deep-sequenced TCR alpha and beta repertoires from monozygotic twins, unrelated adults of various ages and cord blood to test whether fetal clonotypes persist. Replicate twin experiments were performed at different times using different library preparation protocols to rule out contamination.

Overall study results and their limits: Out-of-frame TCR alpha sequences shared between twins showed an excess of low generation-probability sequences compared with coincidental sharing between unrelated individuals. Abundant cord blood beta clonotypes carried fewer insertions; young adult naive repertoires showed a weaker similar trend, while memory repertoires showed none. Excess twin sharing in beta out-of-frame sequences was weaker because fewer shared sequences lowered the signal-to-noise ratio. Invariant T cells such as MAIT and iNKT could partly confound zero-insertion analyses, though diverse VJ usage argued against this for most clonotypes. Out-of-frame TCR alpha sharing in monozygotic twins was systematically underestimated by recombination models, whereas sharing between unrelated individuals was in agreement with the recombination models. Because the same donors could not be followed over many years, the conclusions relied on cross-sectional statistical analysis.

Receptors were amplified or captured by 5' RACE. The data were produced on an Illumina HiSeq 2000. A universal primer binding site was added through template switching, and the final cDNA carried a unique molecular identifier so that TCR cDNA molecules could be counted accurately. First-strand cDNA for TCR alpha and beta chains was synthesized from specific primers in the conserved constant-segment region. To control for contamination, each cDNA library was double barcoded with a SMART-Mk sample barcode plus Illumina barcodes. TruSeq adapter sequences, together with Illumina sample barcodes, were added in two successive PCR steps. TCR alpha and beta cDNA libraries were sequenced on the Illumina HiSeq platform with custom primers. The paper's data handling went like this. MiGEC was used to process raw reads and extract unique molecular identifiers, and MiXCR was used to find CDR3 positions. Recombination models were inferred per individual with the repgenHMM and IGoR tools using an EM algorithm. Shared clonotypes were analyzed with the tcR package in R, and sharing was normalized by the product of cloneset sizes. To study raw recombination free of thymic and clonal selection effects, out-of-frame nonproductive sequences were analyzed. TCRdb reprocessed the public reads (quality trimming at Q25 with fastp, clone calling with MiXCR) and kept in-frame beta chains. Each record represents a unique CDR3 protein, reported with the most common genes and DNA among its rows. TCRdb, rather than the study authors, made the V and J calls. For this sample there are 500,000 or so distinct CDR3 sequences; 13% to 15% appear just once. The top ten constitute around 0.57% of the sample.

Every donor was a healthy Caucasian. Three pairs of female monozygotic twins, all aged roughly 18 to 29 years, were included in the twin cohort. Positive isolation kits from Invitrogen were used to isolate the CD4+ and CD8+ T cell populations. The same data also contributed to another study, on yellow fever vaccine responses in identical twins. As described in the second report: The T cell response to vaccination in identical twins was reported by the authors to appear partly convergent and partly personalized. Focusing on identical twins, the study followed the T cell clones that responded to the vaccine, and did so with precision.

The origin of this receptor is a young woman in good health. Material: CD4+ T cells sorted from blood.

The bases read TGCGCCAGCAGCCCCGGACAGAGGGGCACTGAAGCTTTCTTT. Translated, this is CASSPGQRGTEAFF. This receptor chain uses TRBV5-1 and TRBJ1-1, with a weak D call of TRBD1 (6 bases match). Looking up the germline V gene yields CDR1 SGHRS and CDR2 YFSETQ. Trimming removed 4 bases from V and 4 bases from J, leaving 14 bases between the germline ends. The CDR3 numbers 14 residues from cysteine through phenylalanine. Only the CDR3 region is kept as DNA, spanning 42 bases read in frame from base 1.